This TCR beta chain stems from a study of molecular identifiers for immune sequencing clone quantification. Broader study findings: Among roughly 910,000 naive cells, spiked Jurkat TCR RNA from a single cell was reportedly detectable. Effector cells kept over 98% of their molecules in clones above 20 RNA copies, while naive cells kept under 1% there.

The CDR3 has 14 amino acids. J was trimmed by 1 base and V by 6 bases; bases with no gene match: 6. The germline gives CDR1 SQVTM, CDR2 ANQGSEA. This clonotype was observed many times. Its cognate antigen is unknown. In TCRdb, the PCR reads were re-called with MiXCR into one record per CDR3 protein. The sample has approximately 320,000 distinct CDR3 sequences, 24% seen once. Material for sequencing was naive CD8+ T cells from blood, with Jurkat cell RNA spiked in. Regarding subset: FACS-sorted CD8+CD4-CCR7+CD45RA+ naive T cells. The clonotype comes from a human donor in good health. Some libraries in this study had Jurkat cell RNA spiked in. The V call is TRBV29-1, the J call TRBJ2-3, with 8 bases fitting TRBD2. CDR3 amino acids: CSVGRREGTDTQYF. CDR3 in DNA: TGCAGCGTCGGGCGGCGGGAGGGCACAGATACGCAGTATTTT.